This T cell receptor beta chain was identified during a study of T cell responses to AZD1222 COVID-19 vaccine. The CDR3 spans 14 residues. The germline V and J ends were trimmed by 0 bases and 8 bases, with 13 bases remaining between them. Germline V gene lookup returns CDR1 MGHDK and CDR2 SYGVNS. Only in-frame clones appear in the TCRdb table, and some are missing; sequencing was by immunoSEQ multiplex PCR. Here the sample spans over 110,000 clones, 93% being singletons. The chain employs TRBV25-1 and TRBJ1-2; D is perhaps TRBD1 (6 bases). Sample: peripheral blood, taken after recovery from COVID-19. The sequence came from an adult who had recovered from COVID-19. DNA of the CDR3: TGTGCCAGCAGTGAATATGGGGGGGCGCAAGGCTACACCTTC. Translation gives CASSEYGGAQGYTF.